This T cell receptor (beta chain) emerged from a study of blood T cell repertoires in COVID-19 (TCRdb year 2020). With respect to the entire study: Collaborator samples came from the United States, Italy and Spain and covered acute and convalescent phases of COVID-19. The repertoires were released in a freely available public database intended as a resource for research on the immune response to SARS-CoV-2. Where available, HLA class I and class II types were taken from metadata supplied by the sample provider and were not determined by assay-based typing. The dataset comprised deeply sampled blood TCRbeta repertoires from subjects exposed to, actively infected with, or recovered from COVID-19. Samples were obtained from the ongoing ImmuneRACE study (first 160 participants) and from about 1,300 subjects provided by 6 global collaborators. The material from the prospective study consisted of cDNA or gDNA derived from T cells, B-cell-depleted T cells, or PBMCs. The sample metadata nearly always contained a de-identified subject ID, COVID-19 status, age in years and sex.

Each collaborating institution followed its own protocols to collect whole blood in K2EDTA tubes. For TCRbeta analysis, collaborators shipped samples in one of three forms: frozen whole blood, isolated PBMCs, or DNA extracted from either of those sample types. The investigation overall reported the following: The quantity of clinical and demographic metadata differed by source and by participant and was supplied without curation.

Germline trimming amounts to 6 bases on V and 7 bases on J, with 11 as the count of junction bases outside the gene matches. The CDR3 holds 15 amino acids from the cysteine to the phenylalanine. The entry retains the CDR3 DNA only, 45 bases that are in frame from base 1. CDR1 and CDR2 were assigned from the germline V gene as SGHAT and FQNNGV. The immunoSEQ Assay, a bias-controlled multiplex PCR, was used to amplify TCRbeta CDR3 regions from genomic DNA. The original pipeline was this. The number of nucleated cells in each sample was estimated by amplification of reference gene primers within the assay. Sequence reads were collapsed and filtered to measure the absolute abundance of every unique TCRbeta CDR3 rearrangement. For each sample, productive Simpson clonality was calculated as the square root of Simpson's diversity index across productive rearrangements. TCRdb took over this immuneACCESS table, retaining in-frame rearrangements with V and J assigned. Such tables are incomplete; in checked studies, under half of the missing clones stem from an unresolved V gene, and the remainder is unexplained. That table is the source of V, J and clone size, and D and trimming were worked out from the DNA. Here the sample has 150,000 or so clones; roughly 81% occur a single time. The ten largest clones represent roughly 9% of the sample.

Note on this clone: Its cognate antigen has yet to be identified. No base-level quality is on record; no much larger clone is a single base apart.

The specimen sequenced was peripheral blood. The clonotype was recovered from a woman aged 50 to 60 with active or convalescent COVID-19. The V gene is TRBV11-2 and the J gene is TRBJ2-1; TRBD2 fits 8 bases in the junction. For the CDR3, the sequence is CASRPLAGRGNEQFF. Read as DNA, the sequence is TGTGCCAGCAGACCTCTAGCGGGCCGAGGTAATGAGCAGTTCTTC.